A single sample is the source of the 31 T cell receptor beta chains below, sequenced in a study of T cells in Graves' hyperthyroidism and ophthalmopathy. Amplified TCR beta CDR3 regions derived from RNA transcripts. When the TCR CDR3 underwent first-round RT-PCR, the HTBI primer set was used. TCRdb reprocessed the multiplex PCR reads with MiXCR, giving one entry per CDR3 protein. Of hundreds of thousands of distinct CDR3 sequences listed, approximately 16% are singletons. The sample was blood. These receptors were taken from a woman aged 40 to 50 with Graves' ophthalmopathy.

J is TRBJ2-2 and V is TRBV24-1; TRBD1 is a possible D gene (6 bases). Germline V gene lookup returns CDR1 KGHDR and CDR2 SFDVKD. This CDR3 has 15 residues. The germline V and J ends were trimmed by 4 bases and 0 bases, with 8 bases remaining between them. The CDR3 sequence is CATSDGTTNTGELFF. CDR3 nucleotides: TGTGCCACCAGTGACGGGACAACGAACACCGGGGAGCTGTTTTTT.

This clonotype was recorded a few times. The chain has TRBV15 and TRBJ1-4; the D gene is possibly TRBD1 (5 bases). Per the germline V gene, CDR1 is LNHNV and CDR2 is YYDKDF (reference sequence). V gave up 1 base and J gave up 7 bases, with 19 bases separating them. CDR3 length equals 17 residues. The CDR3: CATSRGGTSGETEKLFF. Written as DNA, the CDR3 is TGTGCCACCAGCAGAGGGGGGACCTCGGGTGAAACTGAAAAACTGTTTTTT.

In this sample, this clonotype turned up a few times. The chain links TRBV19 to TRBJ1-5; 7 positions match TRBD1. Looked up from germline, CDR1 is LNHDA and CDR2 is SQIVND (reference sequence). With V trimmed by 7 bases and J by 1 base, 7 bases remained unmatched. The CDR3 loop spans 15 amino acids. The CDR3 loop is CASKQDRVSNQPQHF. The CDR3 coding sequence is TGTGCCAGTAAACAAGACAGGGTCAGCAATCAGCCCCAGCATTTT.

For this clonotype: A read error is possible here, since a much larger clone lies one base away. The V call is TRBV6-1, the J call TRBJ1-1, with TRBD1 as a possible D gene (6 bases). CDR1 is MNHNS, CDR2 SASEGT, per germline. Trimming shortened V by 8 bases and J by 0 bases, and 16 bases separated the two germline ends. The CDR3 length is 15 residues. In DNA form, the CDR3 reads TGTGCCAGCCGATGGGACACTATCATGAACACTGAAGCTTTCTTT. Its translation is CASRWDTIMNTEAFF.

The table lists this clonotype with a few counts. The rearrangement joins TRBV19 to TRBJ2-5; D is ambiguous. The ends were cut back, 3 bases at V and 1 base at J, with 12 bases in the middle. The germline V gene encodes CDR1 LNHDA and CDR2 SQIVND (reference sequence). This CDR3 has 15 residues. CDR3 coding DNA: TGTGCCAGTAGTATCAACGGCATGGGCCAAGAGACCCAGTACTTC. This translates into CASSINGMGQETQYF.

This clonotype was seen at least ten times. J is TRBJ2-3 and V is TRBV2; possibly TRBD2 for D (6 bases). V was clipped by 4 bases and J by 2 bases, with 13 bases between them. CDR1 is SNHLY and CDR2 is FYNNEI in the germline V gene. The CDR3 is 15 amino acids. The CDR3 nucleotides are TGTGCCAGCAGTGCGGGACTTCCCGTCACAGATACGCAGTATTTT. Its protein product is CASSAGLPVTDTQYF.

A few counts support this clonotype. V is TRBV19 and J is TRBJ2-2; no definite D call. Between the trimmed V and J ends, which lost 6 bases and 7 bases, there was a span of 9 bases. This CDR3 comprises 12 residues. Germline V CDR1 and CDR2: LNHDA, SQIVND (reference sequence). The CDR3 here is CASSGSGGELFF. The CDR3 nucleotides are TGTGCCAGTAGCGGATCAGGCGGGGAGCTGTTTTTT.

This clonotype has just a few counts. It may be a read error: a sequence one base away is much more abundant. The V gene is TRBV20-1, the J gene TRBJ2-5; tentative D call: TRBD2 (6 bases). This CDR3 has 13 amino acids. CDR1 is DFQATT and CDR2 is SNEGSKA in the germline V gene (reference sequence). Trimming removed 3 bases at V and 4 bases at J, with 12 bases between. CDR3 nucleotide sequence: TGCAGTGCTAGCGGGAGAGGGGTAGAGACCCAGTACTTC. Residues: CSASGRGVETQYF.

Ten or more counts support this clonotype. The V call is TRBV28, the J call TRBJ1-1; no firm D call. The CDR3 consists of 14 residues. Germline values: CDR1 MDHEN, CDR2 SYDVKM. The germline V and J ends were trimmed by 2 bases and 1 base, with 8 bases remaining between them. CDR3 coding DNA: TGTGCCAGCAGTTTAGGACTTAAGAACACTGAAGCTTTCTTT. It yields the protein CASSLGLKNTEAFF.

This clonotype was counted between two and nine times. The chain has TRBV27 and TRBJ2-2; 7 bases match TRBD1. CDR1 is MNHEY and CDR2 is SMNVEV in the germline V gene (reference sequence). V trimming: 8 bases; J trimming: 4 bases; junction bases outside the gene matches: 4. The CDR3 runs to 13 residues. CDR3 sequence (DNA): TGTGCCAGCGGCTACAGGGGCACCGGGGAGCTGTTTTTT. This codes for CASGYRGTGELFF.

This clonotype was counted ten times or more. The CDR3 spells CAWRGQGNTEAFF. In DNA form, the CDR3 reads TGTGCCTGGAGGGGACAGGGGAACACTGAAGCTTTCTTT. This chain joins TRBV30 and TRBJ1-1; 9 positions agree with TRBD1. Germline V lookup: CDR1 GTSNPN, CDR2 SVGIG (reference sequence). The CDR3 covers 13 residues. With V trimmed by 3 bases and J by 1 base, 0 bases remained unmatched.

This clonotype has at least ten counts. The chain employs TRBV2 and TRBJ2-2; D may be TRBD1 (5 bases). This CDR3 is 15 amino acids long. CDR1 SNHLY and CDR2 FYNNEI come from the germline V gene. V lost 2 bases and J 6 bases, leaving 13 bases between the germline ends. The CDR3 here is CASSEKSGKAGELFF. The CDR3 nucleotides are TGTGCCAGCAGTGAAAAATCAGGGAAGGCCGGGGAGCTGTTTTTT.

At least ten counts were recorded for this clonotype. This sequence joins TRBV6-1 and TRBJ1-2; weak D call: TRBD1 (5 bases). From germline, CDR1 is MNHNS and CDR2 SASEGT. The CDR3 covers 16 residues. V was trimmed by 2 bases and J by 1 base, leaving 14 bases between them. This CDR3 is CASSERYTTVNYGYTF. CDR3 bases: TGTGCCAGCAGTGAACGTTATACGACAGTTAACTATGGCTACACCTTC.

The chain employs TRBV20-1 and TRBJ1-1; tentatively, D is TRBD1 (5 bases). Germline V gene sequence: CDR1 DFQATT, CDR2 SNEGSKA (reference sequence). The CDR3 is 12 residues long. Trimming shortened V by 3 bases and J by 7 bases, and 12 bases separated the two germline ends. CDR3 protein: CSASWGFGEAFF. DNA for the CDR3: TGCAGTGCTAGCTGGGGGTTCGGTGAAGCTTTCTTT.

The chain employs TRBV18 and TRBJ2-4, with TRBD1 matching over 10 bases. Germline CDR1 KGHSH, CDR2 LQKENI. The CDR3 has 18 residues. V shed 5 bases, J shed 2 bases, and the junction held 12 bases outside the gene matches. In DNA form, the CDR3 reads TGTGCCAGCTCAACCACCATGACAGGGGGCTTGACCAAAAACATTCAGTACTTC. Residues: CASSTTMTGGLTKNIQYF.

The table lists this clonotype with a few counts. This chain connects TRBV30 to TRBJ2-3; a possible D gene is TRBD1 (5 bases). Germline V gives CDR1 GTSNPN, CDR2 SVGIG (reference sequence). The CDR3 is made up of 13 amino acids. Trimming cost V 2 bases and J 4 bases, with 10 bases left between them. CDR3 amino acids: CAWSTQGADTQYF. CDR3 in DNA: TGTGCCTGGAGTACCCAGGGTGCAGATACGCAGTATTTT.

Many counts were recorded for this clonotype. The chain recombines TRBV5-1 with TRBJ2-1, with unresolved D. The germline CDR1 and CDR2 sequences are SGHRS and YFSETQ. Trimming left V 0 bases short and J 2 bases short, with 9 bases between. The CDR3 consists of 15 residues. This CDR3 is CASSLDTQAYNEQFF. In DNA, the CDR3 is TGCGCCAGCAGCTTGGACACCCAGGCCTACAATGAGCAGTTCTTC.

At least ten counts were recorded for this clonotype. J is TRBJ2-1 and V is TRBV30; 7 bases map to TRBD1. Per germline, CDR1 GTSNPN and CDR2 SVGIG (reference sequence). The length of the CDR3 is 13 residues. V lost 2 bases and J lost 12; bases outside the gene matches: 10. The CDR3 DNA sequence: TGTGCCTGGAGTTACGTATGGTGGGACAGGCAGTTCTTC. Translating gives CAWSYVWWDRQFF.

This clonotype was detected ten times or more. The V call is TRBV10-3, the J call TRBJ1-1; 7 bases are a match to TRBD1. CDR1 is ENHRY, CDR2 SYGVKD, per germline. Trimming removed 8 bases from V and 2 bases from J; junction bases left unmatched: 8. The CDR3 has 14 amino acids. The CDR3 here is CAISPRDSNTEAFF. DNA for the CDR3: TGTGCCATCTCGCCCCGGGACAGTAACACTGAAGCTTTCTTT.

This clonotype occurred a few times. J is TRBJ2-7 and V is TRBV20-1; the D gene is possibly TRBD2 (6 bases). Per germline, CDR1 DFQATT and CDR2 SNEGSKA (reference sequence). V lost 4 bases, J lost 0 bases, and 13 bases lay in between. The CDR3 is made up of 14 amino acids. The CDR3, as DNA: TGCAGTGCTACGGGAGCGGAGAGCTCCTACGAGCAGTACTTC. Translating gives CSATGAESSYEQYF.

This clonotype has ten or more counts. The chain uses TRBV2 and TRBJ2-3, with 7 nucleotides matching TRBD2. After removal of 2 bases from V and 3 bases from J, the junction contained 5 bases not matched to a gene. Germline-derived CDR1 and CDR2 are SNHLY and FYNNEI. This CDR3 spans 15 amino acids. The CDR3 is CASSESPGGTDTQYF. The DNA of the CDR3 is TGTGCCAGCAGTGAAAGTCCGGGGGGAACAGATACGCAGTATTTT.

This clonotype was recorded many times. The chain couples TRBV19 to TRBJ2-1; 7 nucleotides line up with TRBD2. Germline CDR1 and CDR2: LNHDA and SQIVND (reference sequence). CDR3 size: 15 residues. Unmatched junction bases numbered 16, after V lost 9 bases and J lost 8 bases. The CDR3 spells CASSTSSGGLDEQFF. The CDR3 DNA sequence: TGTGCCAGCTCGACTAGTTCGGGGGGACTCGATGAGCAGTTCTTC.

This clonotype was recorded at least ten times. The genes are TRBV3-1 and TRBJ2-5; D is uncertain. Per the germline V gene, CDR1 is LGHDT and CDR2 is YNNKEL (reference sequence). Trimming cost V 4 bases and J 5 bases, with 14 bases left between them. CDR3 length equals 14 residues. CDR3 region: CASSPYTASETQYF. CDR3 coding DNA: TGTGCCAGCAGCCCTTACACCGCGTCTGAGACCCAGTACTTC.

This clonotype appeared a few times. The CDR3 sequence is CASSNLAGGPGTQYF. The DNA of the CDR3 is TGCGCCAGCAGCAATCTAGCGGGGGGGCCAGGTACGCAGTATTTT. This rearrangement joins TRBV5-1 to TRBJ2-3; 12 bases match TRBD2. Germline CDR1 and CDR2: SGHRS and YFSETQ. This CDR3 has 15 amino acids. Trimming cost V 4 bases and J 8 bases; bases outside gene matches: 8.

This clonotype was seen a handful of times. The V call is TRBV19, the J call TRBJ1-1; a possible D gene is TRBD1 (6 bases). The CDR3 is 14 amino acids. The V gene lost 3 bases and the J gene lost 4 bases, with 12 bases spanning the gap. The germline V gene has CDR1 LNHDA and CDR2 SQIVND (reference sequence). The CDR3 sequence: CASSIAPGATEAFF. The CDR3 bases are TGTGCCAGTAGTATCGCTCCGGGGGCCACTGAAGCTTTCTTT.

Many counts were recorded for this clonotype. The chain carries TRBV11-2 and TRBJ2-7, with D perhaps TRBD2 (6 bases). Germline values: CDR1 SGHAT, CDR2 FQNNGV. This CDR3 has 16 amino acids. V lost 1 base to trimming and J lost 2 bases, with 15 bases between them. Here the CDR3 DNA reads TGTGCCAGCAGCTTAGTCGGCGGGGCCCTTACCTACGAGCAGTACTTC. Translation gives CASSLVGGALTYEQYF.

This clonotype was found a few times. The chain recombines TRBV29-1 with TRBJ2-5; 10 nucleotides line up with TRBD2. The V gene's germline CDR1 is SQVTM and CDR2 ANQGSEA. V lost 3 bases, J lost 7 bases, and 8 bases stayed unmatched. CDR3 length: 14 amino acids. The CDR3 protein is CSVELAGAPRTQYF. CDR3 coding DNA: TGCAGCGTTGAGCTAGCGGGGGCCCCGAGGACCCAGTACTTC.

In the case of this clonotype: A read error may explain this, as a much larger clone is one base away. J is TRBJ2-7 and V is TRBV20-1; tentatively, D is TRBD1 or TRBD2 (5 bases each). Germline loops: CDR1 DFQATT, CDR2 SNEGSKA (reference sequence). Trimming cost V 6 bases and J 9 bases, with 18 bases left between them. The CDR3 loop spans 12 amino acids. DNA for the CDR3: TGCAGTGCGGAACGGGGCACGGACGGGCAGTACTTC. Protein sequence: CSAERGTDGQYF.

This clonotype was picked up many times. V is TRBV20-1 and J is TRBJ1-5; no reliable D call. With 0 bases removed from V and 6 bases from J, the gap between germline ends came to 12 bases. Germline V lookup: CDR1 DFQATT, CDR2 SNEGSKA (reference sequence). CDR3 size: 14 residues. The CDR3 region is CSARDWGAGQPQHF. The CDR3 bases are TGCAGTGCTAGAGATTGGGGTGCGGGTCAGCCCCAGCATTTT.

This clonotype has only a few counts. This chain uses TRBV6-9 with TRBJ1-4; D possibly corresponds to TRBD1 (6 bases). Germline values: CDR1 MNHGY, CDR2 SVAAGI. V was clipped by 3 bases and J by 0 bases, with 14 bases between them. This CDR3 has 17 residues. The CDR3 sequence is CASSYTPPGATNEKLFF. CDR3 sequence (DNA): TGTGCCAGCAGTTACACCCCCCCAGGGGCAACTAATGAAAAACTGTTTTTT.

This sequence joins TRBV10-3 and TRBJ2-3; 7 bases are a match to TRBD2. The germline V gene has CDR1 ENHRY and CDR2 SYGVKD. This CDR3 spans 13 amino acids. J was trimmed by 4 bases and V by 7 bases; bases with no gene match: 5. In DNA, the CDR3 is TGTGCCATCAAGGCTGCGGGGGCAGATACGCAGTATTTT. This translates into CAIKAAGADTQYF.